The clone carrying this TCR beta chain was detected only once. Its cognate antigen is unknown. Repertoires were generated with immunoSEQ multiplex PCR, while TCRdb's copy carries only in-frame clones and drops some. Of roughly 8,400 clones in the sample, approximately 93% were seen once. The data belong to a study of T cell clonotyping in hematopoietic cell transplantation. Broader study findings: Few recipient clonotypes overlapped donors; over 95% were de novo at given depth.

Sample: PBMCs, taken 100 days after allogeneic stem cell transplant. The origin of this receptor is a male patient aged 50 to 59 who had an allogeneic stem cell transplant from a related donor, so T cells may come from the graft donor. Some clones in this sample may be carry-over from other donors' samples.

CDR3 coding DNA: TGCGCCAGCAGCTCGGACAGGGTCGGCACTGAAGCTTTCTTT. This sequence encodes CASSSDRVGTEAFF. The J gene is TRBJ1-1, the V gene TRBV5-1; TRBD1 matches 8 bases. Per germline, CDR1 SGHRS and CDR2 YFSETQ. The CDR3 has 14 amino acids. Trimming cost V 3 bases and J 4 bases; bases outside gene matches: 5.